These T cell receptor beta chains were read from a single sample in a study of blood T cell repertoires in COVID-19. Profiling relied on immunoSEQ multiplex PCR, and the TCRdb table lists in-frame clones only, not all of them. This sample carries 80,000 to 85,000 clones, 85% to 90% of them seen once, and the ten largest clones take 4.8%. Input material: peripheral blood. Receptors originate from a woman aged 80 or older with acute or convalescent COVID-19. Both conserved end residues are part of each CDR3. A D gene is named only where the DNA matches it firmly. Part of the rows lack a size; the others show once, few, many or a class for expanded clones.

TRBD1	.	TRBV30	TRBJ1-2	CAGTGASGYGYTF	TGTGCCGGCACAGGGGCCTCAGGCTATGGCTACACCTTC
TRBD1	.	TRBV9	TRBJ2-7	CASSAGGQENYEQYF	TGTGCCAGCAGCGCCGGGGGACAGGAGAACTACGAGCAGTACTTC
.	.	TRBV7-9	TRBJ1-3	CASSFEASSGNTIYF	TGTGCCAGCAGCTTCGAGGCCTCCTCTGGAAACACCATATATTTT
.	once	TRBV2	TRBJ2-6	CASCQASSGANVLTF	TGTGCCAGTTGTCAGGCCTCCTCTGGGGCCAACGTCCTGACTTTC
TRBD2	.	TRBV5-5	TRBJ2-6	CASSLGGGSGANVLTF	TGTGCCAGCAGCTTGGGCGGGGGGTCAGGGGCCAACGTCCTGACTTTC
TRBD1	.	TRBV6-6	TRBJ2-1	CASSLGQGGRVVQFF	TGTGCCAGCAGTCTTGGACAGGGGGGCCGGGTTGTGCAGTTCTTC
.	once	TRBV7-9	TRBJ2-7	CASSLDRNPYEQYF	TGTGCCAGCAGCTTAGACAGGAACCCTTACGAGCAGTACTTC
.	.	TRBV11-2	TRBJ2-7	CASSLVSTGTYEQYF	TGTGCCAGCAGCTTAGTGAGTACAGGGACCTACGAGCAGTACTTC
TRBD2	.	TRBV6-2/TRBV6-3	TRBJ2-7	CASSPPRRAGGPDEQYF	TGTGCCAGCAGTCCCCCCCGCCGAGCGGGGGGGCCGGACGAGCAGTACTTC
.	.	TRBV21-1	TRBJ1-1	CASSTYHQGLRCTEAFF	TGTGCCAGCAGCACCTACCATCAGGGGCTACGTTGCACTGAAGCTTTCTTT
TRBD1	once	TRBV6-6	TRBJ1-4	CASSWTGGREKLFF	TGTGCCAGCAGTTGGACAGGGGGCCGTGAAAAACTGTTTTTT
.	.	TRBV5-1	TRBJ1-1	CASSLGINTEAFF	TGCGCCAGCAGCTTGGGTATTAACACTGAAGCTTTCTTT
.	.	TRBV28	TRBJ1-3	CASSRGGASSGNTIYF	TGTGCCAGCAGTAGGGGGGGGGCGTCCTCTGGAAACACCATATATTTT
TRBD2	.	TRBV5-4	TRBJ2-3	CASSLARRTSGGRDTQYF	TGTGCCAGCAGCTTGGCCAGGCGGACTAGCGGGGGGCGGGATACGCAGTATTTT
TRBD1	.	TRBV5-1	TRBJ2-5	CASSLGDRAEQTQYF	TGCGCCAGCAGCTTGGGGGACAGGGCTGAGCAGACCCAGTACTTC
.	.	TRBV5-1	TRBJ1-1	CASRRVSGNTEAFF	TGCGCCAGCAGACGGGTTAGTGGGAACACTGAAGCTTTCTTT
.	few	TRBV10-3	TRBJ2-7	CAISQNAYEQYF	TGTGCCATCAGTCAGAACGCCTACGAGCAGTACTTC